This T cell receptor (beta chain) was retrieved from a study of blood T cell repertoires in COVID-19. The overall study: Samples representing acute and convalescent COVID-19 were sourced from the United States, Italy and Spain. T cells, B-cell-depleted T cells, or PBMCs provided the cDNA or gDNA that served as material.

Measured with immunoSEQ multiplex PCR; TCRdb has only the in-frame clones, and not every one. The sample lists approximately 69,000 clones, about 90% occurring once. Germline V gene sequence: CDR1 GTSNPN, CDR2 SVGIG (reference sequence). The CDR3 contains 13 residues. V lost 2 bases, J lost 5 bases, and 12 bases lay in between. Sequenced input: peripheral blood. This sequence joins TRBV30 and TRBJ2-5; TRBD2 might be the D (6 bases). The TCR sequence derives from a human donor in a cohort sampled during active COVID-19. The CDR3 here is CAWSPRLGETQYF. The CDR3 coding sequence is TGTGCCTGGAGTCCGCGACTAGGGGAGACCCAGTACTTC.